This TCR beta chain was documented in a study of spatial heterogeneity in lung cancer. Study observations and caveats: Tracking of tumor mutation counts was seen in expanded intratumoral alpha and beta TCR counts.

The CDR3 is 13 residues long. V was pared by 7 bases and J by 0 bases, with 10 bases between. The V gene's germline CDR1 is SNHLY and CDR2 FYNNEI. Time point given: sample taken at primary tumor resection. There were some 70 donors, all of them untreated patients with early-stage non-small cell lung cancer. This clonotype is labeled as medium-sized. Its antigen is not known. Each molecule of TCR cDNA was tagged with one unique molecular identifier. Each CDR3 protein gets one entry after TCRdb re-called the 5' RACE reads with MiXCR. The repertoire holds 1,600 or so distinct CDR3 sequences, with around 13% as singletons.

The sample here was lung tumor tissue, taken at surgery. The receptor comes from a male donor with early-stage non-small cell lung cancer. The V and J genes are TRBV2 and TRBJ2-7; perhaps TRBD1 as D (6 bases). CDR3 in DNA: TGTGCCAGCAACCAGGGGTCCTCCTACGAGCAGTACTTC. Its protein is CASNQGSSYEQYF.